This T cell receptor beta chain comes out of a study of blood T cell repertoires in COVID-19. Turning to the study itself: T cells, B-cell-depleted T cells, or PBMCs supplied cDNA or gDNA.

Per the original methods: Estimation of nucleated cell counts relied on the amplification of reference gene primers. The protocol was immunoSEQ multiplex PCR, while the TCRdb copy is restricted to in-frame clones and leaves out a portion. Clone size and the V and J calls come from that table; the DNA yielded D and trimming. The sample includes under 350,000 clones, 80% to 90% of them seen just once. This TCR derives from a man aged 40-55 years with acute or convalescent COVID-19. Sample: peripheral blood.

For the CDR3, the DNA is TGTGCCGGGACAGGGGCCTACGAGCAGTACTTC. Protein product: CAGTGAYEQYF. The chain is built from TRBV19 and TRBJ2-7; 10 bases align to TRBD1. The junction had 0 bases not matched to a gene; V was cut back by 11 bases and J by 2 bases. Looked up from germline, CDR1 is LNHDA and CDR2 is SQIVND (reference sequence). The CDR3 runs 11 residues. The complete variable domain, with remaining parts taken from reference TRBV19 and TRBJ2-7, reads DGGITQSPKYLFRKEGQNVTLSCEQNLNHDAMYWYRQDPGQGLRLIYYSQIVNDFQKGDIAEGYSVSREKKESFPLTVTSAQKNPTAFYLCAGTGAYEQYFGPGTRLTVT.